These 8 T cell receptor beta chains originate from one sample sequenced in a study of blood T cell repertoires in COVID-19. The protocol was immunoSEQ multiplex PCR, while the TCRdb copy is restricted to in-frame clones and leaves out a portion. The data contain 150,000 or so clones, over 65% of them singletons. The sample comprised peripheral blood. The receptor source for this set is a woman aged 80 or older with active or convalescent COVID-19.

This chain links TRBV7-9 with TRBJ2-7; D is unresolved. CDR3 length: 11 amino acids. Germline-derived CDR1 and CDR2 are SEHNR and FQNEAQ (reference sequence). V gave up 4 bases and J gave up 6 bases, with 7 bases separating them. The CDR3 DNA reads TGTGCCAGCAGCTATAGAGCCGAGCAGTACTTC. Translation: CASSYRAEQYF.

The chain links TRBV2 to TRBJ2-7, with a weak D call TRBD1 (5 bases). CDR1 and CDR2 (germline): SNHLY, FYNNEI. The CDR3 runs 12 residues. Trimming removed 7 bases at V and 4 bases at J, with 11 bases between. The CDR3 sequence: CASTRQGYEQYF. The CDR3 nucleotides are TGTGCCAGCACGCGGCAGGGTTACGAGCAGTACTTC.

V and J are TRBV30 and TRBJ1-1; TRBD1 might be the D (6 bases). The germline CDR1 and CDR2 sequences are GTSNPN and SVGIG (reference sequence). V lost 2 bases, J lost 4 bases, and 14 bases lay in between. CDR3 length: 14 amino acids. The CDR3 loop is CAWSRGLVGTEAFF. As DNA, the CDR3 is TGTGCCTGGAGTAGGGGGTTGGTCGGCACTGAAGCTTTCTTT. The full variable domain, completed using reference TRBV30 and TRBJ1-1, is SQTIHQWPATLVQPVGSPLSLECTVEGTSNPNLYWYRQAAGRGLQLLFYSVGIGQISSEVPQNLSASRPQDRQFILSSKKLLLSDSGFYLCAWSRGLVGTEAFFGQGTRLTVV.

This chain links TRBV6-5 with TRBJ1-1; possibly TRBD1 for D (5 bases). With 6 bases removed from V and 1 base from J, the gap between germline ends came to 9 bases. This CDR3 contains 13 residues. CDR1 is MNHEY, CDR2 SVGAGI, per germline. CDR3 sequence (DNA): TGTGCCAGCAGGGCTGACAGGAACACTGAAGCTTTCTTT. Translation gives CASRADRNTEAFF.

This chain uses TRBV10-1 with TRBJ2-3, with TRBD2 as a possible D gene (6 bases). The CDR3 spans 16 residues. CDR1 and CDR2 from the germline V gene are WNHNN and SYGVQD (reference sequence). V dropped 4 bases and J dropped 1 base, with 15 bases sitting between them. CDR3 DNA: TGCGCCAGCAGTGCTAGGACTACCAGAGGCACAGATACGCAGTATTTT. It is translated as CASSARTTRGTDTQYF.

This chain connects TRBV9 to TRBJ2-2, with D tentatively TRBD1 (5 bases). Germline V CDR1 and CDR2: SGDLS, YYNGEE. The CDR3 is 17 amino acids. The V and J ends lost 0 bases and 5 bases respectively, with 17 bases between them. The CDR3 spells CASSVEGKGLETGELFF. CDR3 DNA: TGTGCCAGCAGCGTAGAGGGGAAGGGCCTGGAAACCGGGGAGCTGTTTTTT.

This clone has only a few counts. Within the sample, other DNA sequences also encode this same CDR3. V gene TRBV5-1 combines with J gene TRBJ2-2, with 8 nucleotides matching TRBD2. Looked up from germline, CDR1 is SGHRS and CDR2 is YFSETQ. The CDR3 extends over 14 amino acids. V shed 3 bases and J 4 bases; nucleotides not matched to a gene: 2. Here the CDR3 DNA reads TGCGCCAGCAGCTCGGGGGGGTCCACCGGGGAGCTGTTTTTT. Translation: CASSSGGSTGELFF. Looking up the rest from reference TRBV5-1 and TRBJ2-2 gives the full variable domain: KAGVTQTPRYLIKTRGQQVTLSCSPISGHRSVSWYQQTPGQGLQFLFEYFSETQRNKGNFPGRFSGRQFSNSRSEMNVSTLELGDSALYLCASSSGGSTGELFFGEGSRLTVL.

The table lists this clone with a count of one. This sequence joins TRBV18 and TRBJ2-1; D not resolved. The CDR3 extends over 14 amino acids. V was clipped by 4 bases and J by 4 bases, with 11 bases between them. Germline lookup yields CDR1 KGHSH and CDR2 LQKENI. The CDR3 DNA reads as TGTGCCAGCTCACGAGACTCTAGTTACAATGAGCAGTTCTTC. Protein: CASSRDSSYNEQFF.